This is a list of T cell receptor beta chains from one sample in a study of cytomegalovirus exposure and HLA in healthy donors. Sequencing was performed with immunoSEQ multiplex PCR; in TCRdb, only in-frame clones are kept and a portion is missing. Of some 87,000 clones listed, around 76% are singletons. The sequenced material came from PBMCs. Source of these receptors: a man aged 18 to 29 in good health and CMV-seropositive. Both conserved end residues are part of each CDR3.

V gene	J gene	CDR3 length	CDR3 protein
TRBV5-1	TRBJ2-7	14	CASRTSGSQNEQYF
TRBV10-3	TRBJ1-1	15	CAISESERGWTEAFF
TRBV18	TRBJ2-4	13	CASSQDSFNIQYF
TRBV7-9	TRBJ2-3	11	CASTRSDTQYF
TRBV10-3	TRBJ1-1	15	CAISDLTGVNTEAFF
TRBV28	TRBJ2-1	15	CASILSFRRSNEQFF
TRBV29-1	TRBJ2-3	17	CSVGTSGRSWDTDTQYF
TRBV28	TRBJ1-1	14	CASSPRTVGTEAFF
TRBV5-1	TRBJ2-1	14	CASSYTGGRDEQFF
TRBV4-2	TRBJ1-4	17	CASSQDGLTGRNEKLFF
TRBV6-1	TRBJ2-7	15	CASSDVWTGEYEQYF
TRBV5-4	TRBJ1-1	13	CASSLGGPSEAFF
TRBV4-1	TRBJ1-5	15	CASSQLQGGNQPQHF
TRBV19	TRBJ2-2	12	CASSIRGGELFF
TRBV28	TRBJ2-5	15	CASNPVWAFQETQYF
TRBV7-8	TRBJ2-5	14	CASSLFSLEETQYF
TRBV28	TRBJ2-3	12	CASSSRTGLKYF
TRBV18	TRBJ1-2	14	CASSPYGGTGGYTF
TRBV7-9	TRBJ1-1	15	CASSPRRLGNTEAFF
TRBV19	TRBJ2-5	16	CASSIGRVEGAGTQYF
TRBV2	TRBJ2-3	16	CASSEAQREPPGTQYF
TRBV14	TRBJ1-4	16	CASSQLSGRHNEKLFF
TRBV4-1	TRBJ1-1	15	CASSQEGAGGPEAFF
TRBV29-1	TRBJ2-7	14	CSVAGTTTTYEQYF
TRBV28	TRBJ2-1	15	CASSLRLVSYNEQFF
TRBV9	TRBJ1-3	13	CASEALSGNTIYF
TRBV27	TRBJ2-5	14	CASSSGLAGGREYF
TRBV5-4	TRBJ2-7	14	CASSNRQGAYEQYF
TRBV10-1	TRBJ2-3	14	CASSEWGVGDTQYF